This T cell receptor (beta chain) emerged from a study of blood T cell repertoires in COVID-19. Looking at the study overall: COVID-19 samples from acute and convalescent phases originated in the United States, Italy and Spain. Sources were T cells, B-cell-depleted T cells, or PBMCs; the material itself was cDNA or gDNA.

There are 14 residues in the CDR3. The V gene lost 4 bases and the J gene lost 2 bases, with 12 bases spanning the gap. Germline V gene lookup returns CDR1 SGHNT and CDR2 YYREEE (reference sequence). In the authors' methods: Amplification of reference gene primers was used by the study to estimate nucleated cell counts. Libraries were prepared by immunoSEQ multiplex PCR; TCRdb keeps only in-frame clonotypes and omits some of them. V and J calls and clone size come straight from that table; D and trimming were deduced from the DNA. Among around 92,000 clones, about 88% were seen once, and the ten largest hold roughly 5.4%.

Sample: peripheral blood. The TCR comes from a woman of 80 years or more with active COVID-19. This sequence joins TRBV5-4 and TRBJ2-5; D is possibly TRBD1 (6 bases). CDR3 nucleotide sequence: TGTGCCAGCAGCCGCCGGGACAATCAAGAGACCCAGTACTTC. Protein product: CASSRRDNQETQYF.